The 18 T cell receptor beta chains presented below share a single source sample, sequenced in a study of T cells after yellow fever vaccination. TCRdb called the 5' RACE reads again in MiXCR, with one record for every CDR3 protein. The sample lists approximately 450,000 distinct CDR3 sequences, 18% occurring once. The specimen comprised PBMCs, sampled before the yellow fever booster vaccination. Receptor source: a young man who received the YFV17D yellow fever vaccine.

This clonotype has just a few counts. V gene TRBV5-1 combines with J gene TRBJ2-1, with D perhaps assigned TRBD1 or TRBD2 (7 bases each). Germline V gene lookup returns CDR1 SGHRS and CDR2 YFSETQ. The length of the CDR3 is 15 residues. V dropped 4 bases and J dropped 5 bases, with 16 bases sitting between them. CDR3 DNA: TGCGCCAGCAGCCCCACCAGGGGGGGAGACAATGAGCAGTTCTTC. It specifies CASSPTRGGDNEQFF.

The DNA for the CDR3 is TGCAGTGCTAGAGAGGCAGGGGCTAGTCAGCCCCAGCATTTT. Residues: CSAREAGASQPQHF. V and J are TRBV20-1 and TRBJ1-5; D may be TRBD1 (6 bases). The V gene's germline CDR1 is DFQATT and CDR2 SNEGSKA (reference sequence). Deletions cut 0 bases from V and 6 bases from J, with 12 bases between. The CDR3 sequence is 14 residues long.

This clonotype was detected a few times. The rearrangement links TRBV20-1 to TRBJ1-4; a weak D match, TRBD1 (5 bases). The CDR3 runs to 17 residues. V was shortened by 0 bases and J by 13 bases, with 27 bases between the two germline ends. CDR1 is DFQATT and CDR2 is SNEGSKA in the germline V gene (reference sequence). The CDR3 DNA reads TGCAGTGCTAGAGATCAACTAGAGACAGACCCTTCTAGGCGACTGTTTTTT. Amino acid sequence: CSARDQLETDPSRRLFF.

This clonotype was recorded a few times. The chain recombines TRBV20-1 with TRBJ2-1, with D perhaps TRBD1 (7 bases). CDR1 and CDR2 (germline): DFQATT, SNEGSKA (reference sequence). This CDR3 comprises 14 residues. Trimming cost V 5 bases and J 6 bases, with 17 bases left between them. The CDR3 protein is CSAPIRGTGNEQFF. The CDR3 DNA follows: TGCAGTGCTCCTATCAGGGGGACTGGCAATGAGCAGTTCTTC.

The sample holds a few counts of this clonotype. In DNA, the CDR3 is TGTGCCAGTAGTCTCAGGGGGCAGGACGGCTACACCTTC. Its protein product is CASSLRGQDGYTF. The chain couples TRBV19 to TRBJ1-2; 8 bases align to TRBD1. The V and J ends lost 5 bases and 8 bases, in that order; junction bases with no gene match: 7. From germline, CDR1 is LNHDA and CDR2 SQIVND (reference sequence). The CDR3 runs to 13 residues.

This chain joins TRBV9 and TRBJ1-2, with D unresolved. CDR3 length: 14 residues. CDR1 is SGDLS, CDR2 YYNGEE, per germline. The ends were cut back, 0 bases at V and 8 bases at J, with 14 bases in the middle. CDR3 nucleotide sequence: TGTGCCAGCAGCGTAGCGCTCCCCCGGGCCGGCTACACCTTC. As protein: CASSVALPRAGYTF.

The rearrangement joins TRBV18 to TRBJ1-5; TRBD1 matches at 7 bases. Per the germline V gene, CDR1 is KGHSH and CDR2 is LQKENI. V lost 3 bases to trimming and J lost 9 bases; unmatched junction nucleotides: 5. The CDR3 is 13 residues long. Written as DNA, the CDR3 is TGTGCCAGCTCACCTACAGGGGCTATGCCCCAGCATTTT. Its protein product is CASSPTGAMPQHF.

This clonotype has a count of ten or more. The chain recombines TRBV5-6 with TRBJ2-2; 11 bases align to TRBD2. The germline V gene has CDR1 SGHDT and CDR2 YYEEEE. The CDR3 sequence is 17 residues long. The J segment lost 5 bases and the V segment lost 1 base, leaving 7 bases of the junction unmatched. The CDR3 DNA is TGTGCCAGCAGCTTGCTCCTAGCGGGGGGCAGGACCGGGGAGCTGTTTTTT. Its protein is CASSLLLAGGRTGELFF.

This clonotype was counted a few times. The genes are TRBV30 and TRBJ2-5, with D perhaps being TRBD1 or TRBD2 (5 bases each). The CDR3 sequence is 12 residues long. Germline-derived CDR1 and CDR2 are GTSNPN and SVGIG (reference sequence). The germline V and J ends were trimmed by 5 bases and 1 base, with 8 bases remaining between them. The CDR3: CAWGDLQETQYF. The CDR3 DNA is TGTGCCTGGGGGGACCTCCAAGAGACCCAGTACTTC.

The chain employs TRBV6-5 and TRBJ1-4; D is unresolved. Germline V lookup: CDR1 MNHEY, CDR2 SVGAGI. Trimming shortened V by 4 bases and J by 7 bases, and 19 bases separated the two germline ends. The CDR3 has 16 residues. The CDR3 here is CASSSSLRERGEKLFF. The CDR3 region has the DNA TGTGCCAGCAGTTCCTCCCTTAGGGAGCGGGGTGAAAAACTGTTTTTT.

The J gene is TRBJ2-5, the V gene TRBV20-1; D is unclear. Germline V gives CDR1 DFQATT, CDR2 SNEGSKA (reference sequence). Trimming removed 0 bases from V and 5 bases from J, with 19 bases in between. The CDR3 runs 16 residues. CDR3 protein: CSARDFSADHGETQYF. The CDR3 coding sequence is TGCAGTGCTAGAGATTTTTCGGCCGATCACGGGGAGACCCAGTACTTC.

The V call is TRBV10-3, the J call TRBJ1-2; 7 bases line up with TRBD1. With V trimmed by 6 bases and J by 4 bases, 14 bases remained unmatched. This CDR3 region has 16 residues. Per germline, CDR1 ENHRY and CDR2 SYGVKD. The DNA of the CDR3 is TGTGCCATCAGCACCACTCGACAGGGCGGTGCCTATGGCTACACCTTC. It encodes CAISTTRQGGAYGYTF.

A few counts support this clonotype. This chain links TRBV6-1 with TRBJ1-2; D gene ambiguous. This CDR3 region has 14 residues. Germline loops: CDR1 MNHNS, CDR2 SASEGT. V lost 4 bases and J 4 bases, leaving 13 bases between the germline ends. CDR3 loop: CASSALATSYGYTF. The CDR3 DNA reads TGTGCCAGCAGTGCCCTGGCGACAAGCTATGGCTACACCTTC.

A few counts support this clonotype. The chain recombines TRBV7-2 with TRBJ1-1; D is possibly TRBD1 (5 bases). V lost 6 bases, J lost 1 base, and 21 bases lay in between. The CDR3 spans 17 residues. Germline V gene data show CDR1 as SGHTA and CDR2 as FQGNSA. The chain's CDR3 is CASSLQGWARTNTEAFF. CDR3 bases: TGTGCCAGCAGTCTTCAGGGATGGGCCAGAACGAACACTGAAGCTTTCTTT.

This clonotype was detected ten times or more. V gene TRBV18 combines with J gene TRBJ2-5; D remains unclear. Deletions cut 8 bases from V and 4 bases from J, with 11 bases between. Germline lookup yields CDR1 KGHSH and CDR2 LQKENI. CDR3 size: 12 residues. The CDR3 reads CASSPLGETQYF. For the CDR3, the DNA is TGTGCCAGCAGTCCCCTAGGAGAGACCCAGTACTTC.

This clonotype was found a few times. The chain combines TRBV11-2 with TRBJ2-1, with a tentative D call TRBD1 (6 bases). CDR1 is SGHAT, CDR2 FQNNGV, per germline. With 5 bases removed from V and 10 bases from J, the gap between germline ends came to 18 bases. The CDR3 is 14 amino acids. The CDR3 region is CASSRSRQAVEQFF. The CDR3 nucleotides read TGTGCCAGCAGCCGGAGCCGACAGGCGGTAGAGCAGTTCTTC.

The J gene is TRBJ2-3, the V gene TRBV20-1; D may match TRBD1 or TRBD2 (5 bases each). CDR1 is DFQATT, CDR2 SNEGSKA, per germline (reference sequence). Trimming left V 0 bases short and J 11 bases short, with 15 bases between. The CDR3 loop spans 13 amino acids. CDR3 bases: TGCAGTGCTAGAGACGGGCGTGGGGGTAAGCAGTATTTT. It specifies CSARDGRGGKQYF.

This clonotype was observed a few times. The rearrangement uses TRBV12-3 or TRBV12-4 and TRBJ2-4; no clear D gene. Between the trimmed V and J ends, which lost 6 bases and 3 bases, there was a span of 9 bases. CDR3 length: 13 amino acids. CDR3 sequence (DNA): TGTGCCAGCAGCGGACGCATCAAAAACATTCAGTACTTC. Translating gives CASSGRIKNIQYF.